These T cell receptor beta chains were read from a single sample in a study of CD8 T cells in ankylosing spondylitis. TCRdb processed the 5' RACE reads anew with MiXCR; each CDR3 protein has one entry. The profile shows about 750,000 distinct CDR3 sequences, about 20% of them singletons. Sequenced sample: blood, either unsorted or a sorted T cell fraction (not recorded which). The receptors stem from a male donor with ankylosing spondylitis. CDR3s include the opening cysteine and the closing phenylalanine or tryptophan. The order of the fields is J gene, D gene, V gene, clone size, CDR3 protein, CDR3 DNA. The D gene is left open where the match is weak. Part of the rows lack a size; the others show once, few, many or a class for expanded clones.

TRBJ2-1	TRBD1	TRBV2	-	CASSDWDRVNEQFF	TGTGCCAGCAGTGATTGGGACAGGGTCAATGAGCAGTTCTTC
TRBJ1-1	-	TRBV29-1	few	CSVGVGTEAFF	TGCAGCGTTGGAGTGGGCACTGAAGCTTTCTTT
TRBJ2-7	TRBD2	TRBV5-4	-	CASSSGTSGSSHEQYF	TGTGCCAGCAGCTCGGGGACTAGCGGGAGTTCCCACGAGCAGTACTTC
TRBJ2-7	-	TRBV29-1	few	CSVEGQSDEQYF	TGCAGCGTTGAAGGGCAATCGGACGAGCAGTACTTC
TRBJ2-2	-	TRBV12-3/TRBV12-4	many	CASSLRGTTGELFF	TGTGCCAGCAGTTTAAGAGGGACCACCGGGGAGCTGTTTTTT
TRBJ1-5	-	TRBV20-1	few	CSARETGLGRPQHF	TGCAGTGCTAGAGAAACAGGGTTGGGGAGGCCCCAGCATTTT
TRBJ2-1	TRBD1	TRBV10-3	-	CAISDRQGGRDEQFF	TGTGCCATCAGTGACAGACAGGGGGGCCGGGATGAGCAGTTCTTC
TRBJ2-1	-	TRBV4-1	-	CASSQADSSNNEQFF	TGCGCCAGCAGCCAAGCTGACAGTTCTAACAATGAGCAGTTCTTC
TRBJ2-3	TRBD2	TRBV28	-	CASLGGGHTDTQYF	TGTGCCAGCCTCGGGGGGGGGCACACAGATACGCAGTATTTT
TRBJ2-7	TRBD1	TRBV7-2	-	CASSFTGGPSSYEQYF	TGTGCCAGCAGTTTTACAGGGGGCCCGAGCTCCTACGAGCAGTACTTC
TRBJ2-7	TRBD1	TRBV24-1	few	CATAGTGQGAAYEQYF	TGTGCCACCGCGGGGACGGGACAGGGGGCCGCCTACGAGCAGTACTTC
TRBJ2-5	-	TRBV30	few	CAWSVGYAGETQYF	TGTGCCTGGAGTGTGGGCTACGCTGGGGAGACCCAGTACTTC
TRBJ2-1	-	TRBV12-3/TRBV12-4	many	CASSSLGVDNEQFF	TGTGCCAGCAGTTCGCTCGGGGTCGACAATGAGCAGTTCTTC
TRBJ2-4	-	TRBV7-3	few	CASSYSSRDIQYF	TGTGCCAGCAGCTACTCGAGCCGGGACATTCAGTACTTC
TRBJ2-2	-	TRBV7-2	-	CASSPGLELFF	TGTGCCAGCAGCCCAGGCCTAGAGCTGTTTTTT
TRBJ1-5	TRBD1	TRBV12-3/TRBV12-4	-	CASSRTGGYQPQHF	TGTGCCAGCAGCCGGACAGGGGGTTATCAGCCCCAGCATTTT
TRBJ2-1	TRBD2	TRBV7-9	few	CASSLVVAGIHEQFF	TGTGCCAGCAGCTTAGTGGTAGCGGGGATACATGAGCAGTTCTTC
TRBJ2-2	-	TRBV14	-	CASSQWGATGELFF	TGTGCCAGCAGCCAATGGGGAGCCACCGGGGAGCTGTTTTTT